The 17 T cell receptor beta chains presented below share a single source sample, sequenced in a study of cytomegalovirus exposure and HLA in healthy donors. Assay: immunoSEQ multiplex PCR; the TCRdb copy retains only in-frame clones and omits some. The repertoire holds approximately 100,000 clones, with 88% as singletons. The specimen was PBMCs. Receptors originate from a woman aged 18 to 35 in good health and CMV-seronegative.

This clone appeared a single time. This chain uses TRBV10-3 with TRBJ2-7, with D possibly being TRBD2 (5 bases). V was cut by 3 bases and J by 3 bases, with 6 bases left in between. Germline CDR1 and CDR2: ENHRY and SYGVKD. The CDR3 runs to 12 residues. CDR3 in amino acids: CAISDGGYEQYF. DNA for the CDR3: TGTGCCATCAGTGACGGAGGCTACGAGCAGTACTTC.

The V gene is TRBV13, the J gene TRBJ1-5; D gene ambiguous. The CDR3 is made up of 13 amino acids. The germline gives CDR1 PRHDT, CDR2 FYEKMQ (reference sequence). Deletions cut 0 bases from V and 7 bases from J, with 7 bases between. The DNA of the CDR3 is TGTGCCAGCAGCTTAGGGAGAGAACAGCCCCAGCATTTT. Protein product: CASSLGREQPQHF.

This clone was picked up one time. The chain has TRBV30 and TRBJ2-1; 11 positions agree with TRBD2. The CDR3 runs to 14 residues. Germline V gene sequence: CDR1 GTSNPN, CDR2 SVGIG (reference sequence). Trimming took 4 bases from V and 4 from J; bases not matched to a gene: 3. CDR3 bases: TGTGCCTGGACTAGCGGGGGGATTTACAATGAGCAGTTCTTC. This encodes CAWTSGGIYNEQFF.

The genes are TRBV4-1 and TRBJ1-1, with D maybe TRBD1 (6 bases). The ends were cut back, 0 bases at V and 3 bases at J, with 20 bases in the middle. The CDR3 is 18 residues long. Per the germline V gene, CDR1 is MGHRA and CDR2 is YSYEKL. The CDR3 coding sequence is TGCGCCAGCAGCCAAGAAATTGGACAGACGAACGTTGACACTGAAGCTTTCTTT. Translated, it gives CASSQEIGQTNVDTEAFF.

V is TRBV19 and J is TRBJ1-1; 7 bases map to TRBD1. The CDR3 is 15 residues long. The germline gives CDR1 LNHDA, CDR2 SQIVND (reference sequence). J was trimmed by 6 bases and V by 6 bases; bases with no gene match: 13. This CDR3 reads CASRQGLGLGAEAFF. CDR3 nucleotide sequence: TGTGCCAGTAGACAGGGGTTGGGGTTAGGGGCTGAAGCTTTCTTT.

The V and J genes are TRBV19 and TRBJ2-7; 7 nucleotides agree with TRBD2. CDR1 and CDR2 from the germline V gene are LNHDA and SQIVND (reference sequence). CDR3 size: 15 residues. Trimming at V came to 5 bases and at J to 1 base, leaving 8 bases not matched to a gene. The CDR3 sequence: CASSAGLADSYEQYF. The DNA for the CDR3 is TGTGCCAGTAGTGCTGGGCTAGCGGATTCCTACGAGCAGTACTTC. The full variable domain, completed using reference TRBV19 and TRBJ2-7, is DGGITQSPKYLFRKEGQNVTLSCEQNLNHDAMYWYRQDPGQGLRLIYYSQIVNDFQKGDIAEGYSVSREKKESFPLTVTSAQKNPTAFYLCASSAGLADSYEQYFGPGTRLTVT.

The chain carries TRBV9 and TRBJ2-6; D is unresolved. Germline V gives CDR1 SGDLS, CDR2 YYNGEE. The length of the CDR3 is 16 residues. V lost 0 bases and J lost 0, with 7 bases in between. The CDR3 spells CASSVGISSGANVLTF. DNA of the CDR3: TGTGCCAGCAGCGTAGGTATCAGCTCTGGGGCCAACGTCCTGACTTTC.

The genes are TRBV30 and TRBJ2-3; TRBD2 agrees at 9 bases. Trimming cost V 4 bases and J 5 bases; bases outside gene matches: 7. In germline, CDR1 is GTSNPN, CDR2 SVGIG (reference sequence). The CDR3 contains 14 residues. CDR3 bases: TGTGCCTGGACGCGGGGGGGGGCTATAGATACGCAGTATTTT. The encoded protein is CAWTRGGAIDTQYF.

The chain combines TRBV27 with TRBJ2-7; the match to TRBD2 covers 8 bases. The CDR3 loop spans 17 amino acids. Losses at the gene ends were 2 bases for V and 2 bases for J; bases not matched to a gene: 11. Looked up from germline, CDR1 is MNHEY and CDR2 is SMNVEV (reference sequence). The CDR3 sequence is CASSLRGGRGMAYEQYF. For the CDR3, the DNA is TGTGCCAGCAGTTTACGGGGGGGGCGGGGAATGGCCTACGAGCAGTACTTC.

This chain uses TRBV6-5 with TRBJ2-3; 8 positions match TRBD2. Germline CDR1 reads MNHEY; CDR2 reads SVGAGI. The CDR3 is 15 residues long. Unmatched junction bases numbered 6, after V lost 5 bases and J lost 2 bases. CDR3 DNA: TGTGCCAGCAGTCTAAGCGGGAGTATCACAGATACGCAGTATTTT. This translates into CASSLSGSITDTQYF.

The rearrangement uses TRBV6-5 and TRBJ1-2; TRBD1 agrees at 8 bases. This CDR3 is 16 amino acids long. V was clipped by 0 bases and J by 8 bases; unmatched bases: 11. Looked up from germline, CDR1 is MNHEY and CDR2 is SVGAGI. The CDR3 DNA reads TGTGCCAGCAGTTACTCGTTCCCCCGACAGGGGCAGGGCTACACCTTC. It yields the protein CASSYSFPRQGQGYTF.

This clone was observed a few times. The chain links TRBV5-4 to TRBJ2-5, with TRBD1 matching 9 bases. V was clipped by 4 bases and J by 2 bases; unmatched bases: 9. The CDR3 is 16 amino acids. Germline assignment: CDR1 SGHNT and CDR2 YYREEE (reference sequence). As DNA, the CDR3 is TGTGCCAGCAGCCAGGCGGGGGACAGGGCACAAGAGACCCAGTACTTC. Amino acids: CASSQAGDRAQETQYF.

In DNA, the CDR3 is TGTGCCAGCAGTTTAGTCCTCGGGGGGTATGATCCTGGAAACACCATATATTTT. Its protein product is CASSLVLGGYDPGNTIYF. The chain recombines TRBV28 with TRBJ1-3, with TRBD1 as a possible D gene (5 bases). Germline CDR1 reads MDHEN; CDR2 reads SYDVKM. The length of the CDR3 is 18 residues. The ends were cut back, 2 bases at V and 2 bases at J, with 19 bases in the middle.

The rearrangement joins TRBV9 to TRBJ2-2; 8 bases line up with TRBD2. The CDR3 consists of 14 residues. Germline values: CDR1 SGDLS, CDR2 YYNGEE. V gave up 2 bases and J gave up 5 bases; unmatched junction bases: 2. CDR3 nucleotide sequence: TGTGCCAGCAGCGTCGGGGGGGGAACCGGGGAGCTGTTTTTT. Amino acid sequence: CASSVGGGTGELFF.

The rearrangement links TRBV2 to TRBJ2-3, with 11 nucleotides matching TRBD2. The V segment lost 3 bases and the J segment 0 bases; nucleotides outside the gene matches: 5. The CDR3 spans 17 residues. CDR1 and CDR2 (germline): SNHLY, FYNNEI. The CDR3 DNA reads TGTGCCAGCAGTGATCGACTAGCGGGGACTAGCACAGATACGCAGTATTTT. Translated: CASSDRLAGTSTDTQYF.

The V gene is TRBV4-2, the J gene TRBJ2-2, with D possibly matching TRBD2 (6 bases). The V end was cut by 8 bases, the J end by 5 bases, with 21 bases between. The CDR3 has 16 residues. Germline V lookup: CDR1 LGHNA, CDR2 YNFKEQ. CDR3 region: CASGGGAPVSTGELFF. The CDR3 coding sequence is TGTGCCAGCGGCGGCGGGGCCCCGGTCTCAACCGGGGAGCTGTTTTTT.

This sequence joins TRBV27 and TRBJ1-1; D remains ambiguous. The CDR3 is made up of 15 amino acids. V lost 8 bases and J lost 1, with 17 bases in between. Looked up from germline, CDR1 is MNHEY and CDR2 is SMNVEV (reference sequence). DNA of the CDR3: TGTGCCAGCGTGACTTTTCTTAGTGGGAACACTGAAGCTTTCTTT. It yields the protein CASVTFLSGNTEAFF.